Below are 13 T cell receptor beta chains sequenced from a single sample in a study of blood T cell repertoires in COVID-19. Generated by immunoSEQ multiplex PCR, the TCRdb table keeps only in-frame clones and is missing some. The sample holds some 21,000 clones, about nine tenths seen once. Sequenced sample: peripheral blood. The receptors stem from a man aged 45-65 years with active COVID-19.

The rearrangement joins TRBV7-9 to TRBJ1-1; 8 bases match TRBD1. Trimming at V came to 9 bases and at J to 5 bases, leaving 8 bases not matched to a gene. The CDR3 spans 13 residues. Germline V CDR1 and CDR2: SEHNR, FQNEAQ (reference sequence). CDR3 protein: CASTQGGSTEAFF. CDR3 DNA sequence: TGTGCCAGTACACAGGGGGGGTCGACTGAAGCTTTCTTT. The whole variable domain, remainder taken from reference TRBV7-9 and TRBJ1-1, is DTGVSQNPRHKITKRGQNVTFRCDPISEHNRLYWYRQTLGQGPEFLTYFQNEAQLEKSRLLSDRFSAERPKGSFSTLEIQRTEQGDSAMYLCASTQGGSTEAFFGQGTRLTVV.

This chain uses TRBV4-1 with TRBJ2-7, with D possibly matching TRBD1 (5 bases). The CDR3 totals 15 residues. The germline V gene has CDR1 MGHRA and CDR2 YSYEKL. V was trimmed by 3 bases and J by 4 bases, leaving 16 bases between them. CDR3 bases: TGCGCCAGCAGCCACCGACCTGGCAGGGAATACGAGCAGTACTTC. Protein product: CASSHRPGREYEQYF.

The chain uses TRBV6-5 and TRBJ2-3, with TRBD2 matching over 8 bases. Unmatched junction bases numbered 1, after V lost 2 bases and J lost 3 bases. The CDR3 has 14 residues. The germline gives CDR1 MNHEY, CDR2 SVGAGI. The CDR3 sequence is CASSYGGRTDTQYF. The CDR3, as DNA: TGTGCCAGCAGTTACGGCGGGAGGACAGATACGCAGTATTTT.

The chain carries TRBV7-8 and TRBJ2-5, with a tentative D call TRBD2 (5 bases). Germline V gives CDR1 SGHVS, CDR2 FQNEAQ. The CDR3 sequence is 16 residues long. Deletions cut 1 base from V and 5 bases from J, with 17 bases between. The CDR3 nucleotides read TGTGCCAGCAGCTTAGATCCAGGACTCGGTCGGGAGACCCAGTACTTC. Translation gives CASSLDPGLGRETQYF.

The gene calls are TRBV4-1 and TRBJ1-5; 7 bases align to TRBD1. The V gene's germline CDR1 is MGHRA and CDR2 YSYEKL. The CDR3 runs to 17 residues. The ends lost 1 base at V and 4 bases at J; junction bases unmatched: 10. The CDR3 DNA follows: TGCGCCAGCAGCCAAGGATTCAGACAGGGCTTAAATCAGCCCCAGCATTTT. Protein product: CASSQGFRQGLNQPQHF.

CDR3 DNA: TGTGCCAGCAGCCTAACTAGCGGGGTCTTGTACGAGCAGTACTTC. It yields the protein CASSLTSGVLYEQYF. The chain carries TRBV7-2 and TRBJ2-7; 10 positions match TRBD2. V dropped 5 bases and J dropped 4; count of bases not matched to a gene: 8. From germline, CDR1 is SGHTA and CDR2 FQGNSA. There are 15 residues in the CDR3. The full variable domain, completed using reference TRBV7-2 and TRBJ2-7, is GAGVSQSPSNKVTEKGKDVELRCDPISGHTALYWYRQSLGQGLEFLIYFQGNSAPDKSGLPSDRFSAERTGGSVSTLTIQRTQQEDSAVYLCASSLTSGVLYEQYFGPGTRLTVT.

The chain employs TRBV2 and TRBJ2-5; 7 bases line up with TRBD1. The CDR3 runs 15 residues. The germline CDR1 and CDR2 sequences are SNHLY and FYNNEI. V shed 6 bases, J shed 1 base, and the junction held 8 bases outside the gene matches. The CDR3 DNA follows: TGTGCCAGCAGGGCACGACAGGGCGGCCAAGAGACCCAGTACTTC. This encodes CASRARQGGQETQYF.

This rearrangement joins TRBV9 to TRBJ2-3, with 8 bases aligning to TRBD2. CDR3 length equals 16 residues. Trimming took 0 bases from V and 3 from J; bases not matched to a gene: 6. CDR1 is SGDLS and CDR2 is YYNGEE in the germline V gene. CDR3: CASSVDGGAWTDTQYF. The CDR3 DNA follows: TGTGCCAGCAGCGTAGACGGGGGGGCCTGGACAGATACGCAGTATTTT. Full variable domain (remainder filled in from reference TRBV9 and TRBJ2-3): DSGVTQTPKHLITATGQRVTLRCSPRSGDLSVYWYQQSLDQGLQFLIQYYNGEERAKGNILERFSAQQFPDLHSELNLSSLELGDSALYFCASSVDGGAWTDTQYFGPGTRLTVL.

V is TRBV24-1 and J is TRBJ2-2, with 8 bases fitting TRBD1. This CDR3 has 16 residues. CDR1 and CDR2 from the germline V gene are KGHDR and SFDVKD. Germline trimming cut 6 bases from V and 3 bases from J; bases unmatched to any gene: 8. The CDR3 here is CATSPGQGQYTGELFF. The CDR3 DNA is TGTGCCACCAGTCCCGGACAGGGTCAATACACCGGGGAGCTGTTTTTT.

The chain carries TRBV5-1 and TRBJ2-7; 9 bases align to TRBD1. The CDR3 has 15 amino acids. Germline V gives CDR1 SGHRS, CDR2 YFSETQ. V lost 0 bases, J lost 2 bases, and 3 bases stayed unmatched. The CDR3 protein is CASSLGTGATYEQYF. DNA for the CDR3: TGCGCCAGCAGCTTGGGGACAGGGGCTACCTACGAGCAGTACTTC.

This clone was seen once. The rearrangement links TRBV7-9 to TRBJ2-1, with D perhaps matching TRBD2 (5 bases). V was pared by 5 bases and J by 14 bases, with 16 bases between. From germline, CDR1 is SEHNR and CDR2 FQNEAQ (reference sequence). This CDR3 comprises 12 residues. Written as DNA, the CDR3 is TGTGCCAGCAGCGGCCCCGGACTTCGGGAGTTCTTC. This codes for CASSGPGLREFF.

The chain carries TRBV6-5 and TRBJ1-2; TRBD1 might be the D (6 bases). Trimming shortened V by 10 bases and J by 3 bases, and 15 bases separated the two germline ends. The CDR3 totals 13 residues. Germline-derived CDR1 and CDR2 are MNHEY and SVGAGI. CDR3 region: CAILNPGDYGYTF. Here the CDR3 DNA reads TGTGCCATCCTAAATCCAGGGGACTATGGCTACACCTTC.

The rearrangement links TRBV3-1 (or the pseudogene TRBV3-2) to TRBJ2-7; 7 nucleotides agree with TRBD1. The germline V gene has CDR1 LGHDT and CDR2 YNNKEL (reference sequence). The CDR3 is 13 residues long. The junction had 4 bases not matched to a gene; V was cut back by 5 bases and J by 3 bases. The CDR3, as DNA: TGTGCCAGCAGCGGAGGACAGGTCTACGAGCAGTACTTC. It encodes CASSGGQVYEQYF.